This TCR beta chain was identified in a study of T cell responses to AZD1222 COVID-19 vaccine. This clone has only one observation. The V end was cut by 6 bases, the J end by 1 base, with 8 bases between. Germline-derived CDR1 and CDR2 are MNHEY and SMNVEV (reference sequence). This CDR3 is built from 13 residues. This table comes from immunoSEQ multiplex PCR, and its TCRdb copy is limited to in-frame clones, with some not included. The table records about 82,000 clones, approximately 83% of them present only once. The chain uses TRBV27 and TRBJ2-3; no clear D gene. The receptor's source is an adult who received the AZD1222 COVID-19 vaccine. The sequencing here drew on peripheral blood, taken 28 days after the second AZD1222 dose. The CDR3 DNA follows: TGTGCCAGCAGCCTTCTAGGCACAGATACGCAGTATTTT. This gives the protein CASSLLGTDTQYF.